The sequence of this T cell receptor (beta chain) was determined in a study of T-cell memory formation after mild COVID-19. About the study: TCR clustering was largely donor specific. Study-level findings and limits: Pre-infection memory already had some responding clones, implying cross-reactive memory joined.

With 5 bases clipped from V and 1 base from J, the junction kept 2 bases outside the gene matches. Germline V gene sequence: CDR1 SGHVS, CDR2 FNYEAQ. CDR3 length: 14 amino acids. As concerns this clonotype: Antigen: not known. The conserved closing phenylalanine or tryptophan is absent in this CDR3, likely reflecting a read error.

TCRdb re-derived calls from the 5' RACE reads in MiXCR, one entry per CDR3 protein. The top ten clones hold 20% to 25% of a sample with under 350,000 distinct CDR3 sequences, around 16% of them seen once. The clonotype comes from a man aged 18 to 29 who had mild COVID-19 (a few samples of this study predate the infection). Cell type and time point are not known. The chain uses TRBV7-6 and TRBJ2-3, with 8 positions matching TRBD2. The sequenced sample was PBMCs or a T cell subset sorted from them (not recorded which). This CDR3 is CASSLLAGTDTQYS. The CDR3 bases are TGTGCCAGCAGCCTACTAGCGGGCACAGATACGCAGTATTCT.